A single sample is the source of the 10 T cell receptor beta chains below, sequenced in a study of cytomegalovirus exposure and HLA in healthy donors. Primers for the PCR totalled 60 Vbeta and 13 Jbeta. Only in-frame clones appear in the TCRdb table, and some are missing; sequencing was by immunoSEQ multiplex PCR. The top ten hold 5.4% of the sample, which has roughly 240,000 clones, around 76% seen once. Specimen: PBMCs. The receptors derive from a woman aged 40 to 50 in good health and CMV-seropositive.

The genes are TRBV19 and TRBJ2-6, with D perhaps matching TRBD1 (5 bases). The CDR3 totals 16 residues. The germline V gene has CDR1 LNHDA and CDR2 SQIVND (reference sequence). V was pared by 6 bases and J by 0 bases, with 12 bases between. This CDR3 reads CASRDSASSGANVLTF. CDR3 nucleotide sequence: TGTGCCAGTAGAGACAGTGCCTCCTCTGGGGCCAACGTCCTGACTTTC.

The V gene is TRBV6-1, the J gene TRBJ2-5; D ambiguous. The J call is uncertain, as TRBJ2-7 better fits the DNA end. CDR3 length: 11 amino acids. The germline V gene encodes CDR1 MNHNS and CDR2 SASEGT. The CDR3 loop is CASSAVYEQYF. As DNA, the CDR3 is TGTGCCAGCAGTGCCGTCTACGAGCAGTACTTC.

The gene calls are TRBV13 and TRBJ1-5; the D is unclear. The CDR3 length is 13 residues. Trimming took 3 bases from V and 4 from J, leaving 7 bases between them. From germline, CDR1 is PRHDT and CDR2 FYEKMQ (reference sequence). The CDR3 loop is CASSFGQNQPQHF. CDR3 sequence (DNA): TGTGCCAGCAGCTTTGGGCAGAATCAGCCCCAGCATTTT. The full variable domain, with the rest looked up from reference TRBV13 and TRBJ1-5, is AAGVIQSPRHLIKEKRETATLKCYPIPRHDTVYWYQQGPGQDPQFLISFYEKMQSDKGSIPDRFSAQQFSDYHSELNMSSLELGDSALYFCASSFGQNQPQHFGDGTRLSIL.

This chain joins TRBV27 and TRBJ2-1; 8 bases fit TRBD1. Germline CDR1 reads MNHEY; CDR2 reads SMNVEV (reference sequence). Trimming at V came to 4 bases and at J to 4 bases, leaving 6 bases not matched to a gene. There are 15 residues in the CDR3. CDR3 in DNA: TGTGCCAGCAGTTCCCGGGACAGGATTTACAATGAGCAGTTCTTC. The encoded protein is CASSSRDRIYNEQFF.

This rearrangement joins TRBV4-1 to TRBJ2-1, with D tentatively TRBD2 (6 bases). Germline loops: CDR1 MGHRA, CDR2 YSYEKL. This CDR3 contains 16 residues. Trimming took off 0 bases at V and 5 bases at J, with 14 bases between the two ends. The CDR3 DNA reads TGCGCCAGCAGCCAAGATGGGACTCCCAGGAACAATGAGCAGTTCTTC. Translated, it gives CASSQDGTPRNNEQFF.

The chain carries TRBV20-1 and TRBJ2-3; D gene unclear. This CDR3 has 10 amino acids. V lost 1 base and J 7 bases, leaving 3 bases between the germline ends. Germline V gene lookup returns CDR1 DFQATT and CDR2 SNEGSKA (reference sequence). The chain's CDR3 is CSARVNTQYF. CDR3 DNA sequence: TGCAGTGCTAGAGTCAATACGCAGTATTTT.

The chain joins TRBV15 to TRBJ1-5, with D possibly being TRBD1 (6 bases). V was shortened by 6 bases and J by 6 bases, with 15 bases between the two germline ends. This CDR3 spans 14 amino acids. Germline V lookup: CDR1 LNHNV, CDR2 YYDKDF (reference sequence). CDR3 nucleotide sequence: TGTGCCACCAGATGGACAGTGGGCGGTCAGCCCCAGCATTTT. Translation: CATRWTVGGQPQHF.

V is TRBV10-3 and J is TRBJ1-2; 11 nucleotides agree with TRBD1. V lost 7 bases to trimming and J lost 6 bases; unmatched junction nucleotides: 7. The CDR3 is 14 amino acids. The germline gives CDR1 ENHRY, CDR2 SYGVKD. CDR3 bases: TGTGCCATCAATCGGGACAGGGGGGATGATGGCTACACCTTC. Translating it yields CAINRDRGDDGYTF.

This rearrangement joins TRBV5-4 to TRBJ2-7; 8 bases fit TRBD1. The CDR3 consists of 14 residues. J was trimmed by 4 bases and V by 0 bases; bases with no gene match: 3. The V gene's germline CDR1 is SGHNT and CDR2 YYREEE (reference sequence). Written as DNA, the CDR3 is TGTGCCAGCAGCTTGGACAGGGGGATTTACGAGCAGTACTTC. It specifies CASSLDRGIYEQYF. The whole variable domain, filled in from reference TRBV5-4 and TRBJ2-7, reads ETGVTQSPTHLIKTRGQQVTLRCSSQSGHNTVSWYQQALGQGPQFIFQYYREEENGRGNFPPRFSGLQFPNYSSELNVNALELDDSALYLCASSLDRGIYEQYFGPGTRLTVT.

The J gene is TRBJ2-3, the V gene TRBV5-4; 9 nucleotides agree with TRBD1. Trimming took 5 bases from V and 8 from J; bases not matched to a gene: 9. CDR1 and CDR2 (germline): SGHNT, YYREEE (reference sequence). The CDR3 length is 14 residues. The CDR3 loop reads CASRRTGVGGTQYF. The CDR3 DNA reads as TGTGCCAGCAGACGGACAGGGGTTGGTGGTACGCAGTATTTT.